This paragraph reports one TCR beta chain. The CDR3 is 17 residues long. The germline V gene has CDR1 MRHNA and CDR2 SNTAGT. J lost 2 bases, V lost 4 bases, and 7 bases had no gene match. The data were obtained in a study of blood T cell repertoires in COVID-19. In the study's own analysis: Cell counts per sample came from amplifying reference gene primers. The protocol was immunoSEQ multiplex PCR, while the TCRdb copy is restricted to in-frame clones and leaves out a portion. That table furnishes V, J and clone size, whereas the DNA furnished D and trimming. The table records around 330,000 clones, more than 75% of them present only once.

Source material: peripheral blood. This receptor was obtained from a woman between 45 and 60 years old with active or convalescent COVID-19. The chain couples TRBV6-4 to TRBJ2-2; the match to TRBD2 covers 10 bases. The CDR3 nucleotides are TGTGCCAGCAGTGTGAGTGGGACTAGCGTTAACACCGGGGAGCTGTTTTTT. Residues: CASSVSGTSVNTGELFF.